The 20 T cell receptor beta chains listed next were all sequenced from one sample in a study of blood T cell repertoires in COVID-19. The assay was immunoSEQ multiplex PCR, and TCRdb's table has in-frame clones only and misses some. This repertoire shows 80,000 to 100,000 clones, 70% to 90% found once; its top ten account for about 2%. Sequences were obtained from peripheral blood. Receptor source: a man between 50 and 59 years old with COVID-19, enrolled during active disease.

This rearrangement joins TRBV19 to TRBJ2-1; D unresolved. Germline V gives CDR1 LNHDA, CDR2 SQIVND (reference sequence). The CDR3 consists of 13 residues. Between the trimmed V and J ends, which lost 2 bases and 4 bases, there was a span of 6 bases. CDR3 sequence (DNA): TGTGCCAGTAGTATATCGAGATACAATGAGCAGTTCTTC. Translating gives CASSISRYNEQFF.

The V call is TRBV15, the J call TRBJ1-4; D is ambiguous. This CDR3 comprises 15 residues. Per the germline V gene, CDR1 is LNHNV and CDR2 is YYDKDF (reference sequence). Trimming left V 2 bases short and J 5 bases short, with 12 bases between. CDR3 DNA: TGTGCCACCAGCAGAACGGGAACAGTCAATGAAAAACTGTTTTTT. Translating gives CATSRTGTVNEKLFF.

The CDR3 DNA is TGTGCCAGCAGTCCAACTTTGACAGAACCCCAGCCCCAGCATTTT. Translated, it gives CASSPTLTEPQPQHF. The chain recombines TRBV27 with TRBJ1-5; the D gene is possibly TRBD1 (5 bases). Germline V gene data show CDR1 as MNHEY and CDR2 as SMNVEV (reference sequence). V was trimmed by 5 bases and J by 7 bases, leaving 18 bases between them. This CDR3 has 15 amino acids.

The chain combines TRBV24-1 with TRBJ2-2; 8 nucleotides agree with TRBD1. This CDR3 has 17 residues. The germline V gene encodes CDR1 KGHDR and CDR2 SFDVKD. V dropped 9 bases and J dropped 7; count of bases not matched to a gene: 18. CDR3 protein: CATGQTDRVSNSGELFF. The CDR3, as DNA: TGTGCCACCGGACAAACGGACAGGGTCTCAAATAGCGGGGAGCTGTTTTTT.

In this sample, this clone turned up a few times. The rearrangement joins TRBV24-1 to TRBJ1-2; a weak D match, TRBD1 (6 bases). This CDR3 contains 19 residues. Germline assignment: CDR1 KGHDR and CDR2 SFDVKD. Trimming cost V 2 bases and J 0 bases, with 21 bases left between them. The CDR3 is CATSDSPLFRGLANYGYTF. CDR3 sequence (DNA): TGTGCCACCAGTGATTCACCCCTGTTTAGGGGGTTGGCTAACTATGGCTACACCTTC.

The genes are TRBV15 and TRBJ1-4; TRBD1 might be the D (5 bases). The CDR3 runs 14 residues. Germline values: CDR1 LNHNV, CDR2 YYDKDF (reference sequence). Deletions cut 5 bases from V and 5 bases from J, with 12 bases between. CDR3 in amino acids: CATSPRDQNEKLFF. The CDR3 bases are TGTGCCACCAGCCCGCGGGACCAGAATGAAAAACTGTTTTTT.

V usage is TRBV5-1 and J usage is TRBJ2-1; 14 bases are a match to TRBD2. The CDR3 covers 16 residues. CDR1 SGHRS and CDR2 YFSETQ come from the germline V gene. V dropped 0 bases and J dropped 7; count of bases not matched to a gene: 3. In DNA form, the CDR3 reads TGCGCCAGCAGCTTGGCCGGACTAGCGGGGGGTAATGAGCAGTTCTTC. Encoded protein: CASSLAGLAGGNEQFF.

The CDR3 here is CASSPGQGNGYTF. CDR3 DNA: TGTGCCAGCAGTCCGGGACAGGGGAATGGCTACACCTTC. The V gene is TRBV2, the J gene TRBJ1-2, with 10 bases aligning to TRBD1. CDR3 length: 13 residues. Germline CDR1 and CDR2: SNHLY and FYNNEI. Trimming took 5 bases from V and 6 from J; bases not matched to a gene: 3.

The V and J genes are TRBV6-5 and TRBJ1-1; D gene unclear. In germline, CDR1 is MNHEY, CDR2 SVGAGI. This CDR3 spans 13 amino acids. Trimming pared 7 bases from V and 1 base from J, leaving 10 bases between. CDR3 region: CASISEGNTEAFF. CDR3 sequence (DNA): TGTGCCAGCATTTCAGAGGGGAACACTGAAGCTTTCTTT.

This chain joins TRBV5-1 and TRBJ2-1; D is undetermined. V was trimmed by 4 bases and J by 4 bases, leaving 9 bases between them. This CDR3 contains 13 residues. The V gene's germline CDR1 is SGHRS and CDR2 YFSETQ. DNA for the CDR3: TGCGCCAGCAGCGCCTCCAGGTACAATGAGCAGTTCTTC. It yields the protein CASSASRYNEQFF. The variable domain in full, with the rest retrieved from reference TRBV5-1 and TRBJ2-1, is KAGVTQTPRYLIKTRGQQVTLSCSPISGHRSVSWYQQTPGQGLQFLFEYFSETQRNKGNFPGRFSGRQFSNSRSEMNVSTLELGDSALYLCASSASRYNEQFFGPGTRLTVL.

The rearrangement joins TRBV3-1 (or the pseudogene TRBV3-2) to TRBJ2-1, with TRBD2 identical over 13 bases. CDR3 length: 16 residues. Germline lookup yields CDR1 LGHDT and CDR2 YNNKEL (reference sequence). The junction had 4 bases not matched to a gene; V was cut back by 4 bases and J by 4 bases. The CDR3 region is CASSRGLAGSYNEQFF. The CDR3 DNA reads TGTGCCAGCAGCCGGGGACTAGCGGGGAGTTACAATGAGCAGTTCTTC.

The chain couples TRBV4-2 to TRBJ1-3; no firm D call. Germline CDR1 LGHNA, CDR2 YNFKEQ. Trimming pared 0 bases from V and 0 bases from J, leaving 12 bases between. This CDR3 has 17 residues. In DNA, the CDR3 is TGTGCCAGCAGCCAAGAGATAACCAAGCTCTCTGGAAACACCATATATTTT. This encodes CASSQEITKLSGNTIYF.

This sequence joins TRBV5-1 and TRBJ1-1, with TRBD1 matching 7 bases. Germline V CDR1 and CDR2: SGHRS, YFSETQ. Trimming removed 5 bases from V and 7 bases from J; junction bases left unmatched: 8. CDR3 length equals 13 residues. The DNA of the CDR3 is TGCGCCAGCAGGGTAGAACAGGGGATTGAAGCTTTCTTT. Amino acid sequence: CASRVEQGIEAFF.

This clone has only a few counts. This sequence joins TRBV7-8 and TRBJ2-6, with unresolved D. Deletions cut 6 bases from V and 1 base from J, with 10 bases between. The CDR3 consists of 15 residues. Germline assignment: CDR1 SGHVS and CDR2 FQNEAQ. This chain's CDR3 is CASRPGPSGANVLTF. The CDR3 DNA reads as TGTGCCAGCAGACCCGGTCCGTCTGGGGCCAACGTCCTGACTTTC.

Points on this clone: The identical CDR3 is also encoded by other nucleotide sequences in the sample. This chain connects TRBV4-1 to TRBJ2-1; tentative D call: TRBD2 (6 bases). Trimming left V 0 bases short and J 0 bases short, with 12 bases between. Germline lookup yields CDR1 MGHRA and CDR2 YSYEKL. This CDR3 comprises 17 residues. CDR3 region: CASSQDPGGSSYNEQFF. The CDR3 bases are TGCGCCAGCAGCCAAGATCCTGGGGGGAGCTCCTACAATGAGCAGTTCTTC.

The chain combines TRBV4-3 with TRBJ1-1; maybe TRBD1 (6 bases). Germline V gene data show CDR1 as LGHNA and CDR2 as YSLEER. Trimming stripped 6 bases from V and 4 bases from J, with 15 bases between. This CDR3 spans 14 amino acids. This chain's CDR3 is CASRDTGWTTEAFF. The DNA for the CDR3 is TGCGCCAGCAGAGACACAGGGTGGACCACTGAAGCTTTCTTT.

The V call is TRBV24-1, the J call TRBJ2-1; 9 positions agree with TRBD1. V lost 4 bases, J lost 0 bases, and 3 bases stayed unmatched. The CDR3 is 16 residues long. Per the germline V gene, CDR1 is KGHDR and CDR2 is SFDVKD. The CDR3 here is CATSEDRGSSYNEQFF. The CDR3, as DNA: TGTGCCACCAGTGAGGACAGGGGCAGCTCCTACAATGAGCAGTTCTTC.

Here the CDR3 DNA reads TGTGCCAGCAGCCTGAGGGTTGGTACTAATTCACCCCTCCACTTT. Its translation is CASSLRVGTNSPLHF. The chain combines TRBV3-1 (or the pseudogene TRBV3-2) with TRBJ1-6; D gene uncertain. Per germline, CDR1 LGHDT and CDR2 YNNKEL (reference sequence). V lost 4 bases and J 6 bases, leaving 13 bases between the germline ends. This CDR3 contains 15 residues.

The rearrangement joins TRBV15 to TRBJ2-3; 10 nucleotides agree with TRBD2. Germline assignment: CDR1 LNHNV and CDR2 YYDKDF (reference sequence). J was trimmed by 12 bases and V by 7 bases; bases with no gene match: 13. CDR3 size: 14 residues. CDR3 in DNA: TGTGCCACCATGGGTGGTACTAGCGGGGAGCGCCAGTATTTT. Protein: CATMGGTSGERQYF.

The chain carries TRBV7-2 and TRBJ1-1, with D hard to call. This CDR3 comprises 13 residues. CDR1 and CDR2 from the germline V gene are SGHTA and FQGNSA. Between the trimmed V and J ends, which lost 5 bases and 1 base, there was a span of 8 bases. CDR3 in DNA: TGTGCCAGCAGCCCCCTAGGGAACACTGAAGCTTTCTTT. This sequence encodes CASSPLGNTEAFF.